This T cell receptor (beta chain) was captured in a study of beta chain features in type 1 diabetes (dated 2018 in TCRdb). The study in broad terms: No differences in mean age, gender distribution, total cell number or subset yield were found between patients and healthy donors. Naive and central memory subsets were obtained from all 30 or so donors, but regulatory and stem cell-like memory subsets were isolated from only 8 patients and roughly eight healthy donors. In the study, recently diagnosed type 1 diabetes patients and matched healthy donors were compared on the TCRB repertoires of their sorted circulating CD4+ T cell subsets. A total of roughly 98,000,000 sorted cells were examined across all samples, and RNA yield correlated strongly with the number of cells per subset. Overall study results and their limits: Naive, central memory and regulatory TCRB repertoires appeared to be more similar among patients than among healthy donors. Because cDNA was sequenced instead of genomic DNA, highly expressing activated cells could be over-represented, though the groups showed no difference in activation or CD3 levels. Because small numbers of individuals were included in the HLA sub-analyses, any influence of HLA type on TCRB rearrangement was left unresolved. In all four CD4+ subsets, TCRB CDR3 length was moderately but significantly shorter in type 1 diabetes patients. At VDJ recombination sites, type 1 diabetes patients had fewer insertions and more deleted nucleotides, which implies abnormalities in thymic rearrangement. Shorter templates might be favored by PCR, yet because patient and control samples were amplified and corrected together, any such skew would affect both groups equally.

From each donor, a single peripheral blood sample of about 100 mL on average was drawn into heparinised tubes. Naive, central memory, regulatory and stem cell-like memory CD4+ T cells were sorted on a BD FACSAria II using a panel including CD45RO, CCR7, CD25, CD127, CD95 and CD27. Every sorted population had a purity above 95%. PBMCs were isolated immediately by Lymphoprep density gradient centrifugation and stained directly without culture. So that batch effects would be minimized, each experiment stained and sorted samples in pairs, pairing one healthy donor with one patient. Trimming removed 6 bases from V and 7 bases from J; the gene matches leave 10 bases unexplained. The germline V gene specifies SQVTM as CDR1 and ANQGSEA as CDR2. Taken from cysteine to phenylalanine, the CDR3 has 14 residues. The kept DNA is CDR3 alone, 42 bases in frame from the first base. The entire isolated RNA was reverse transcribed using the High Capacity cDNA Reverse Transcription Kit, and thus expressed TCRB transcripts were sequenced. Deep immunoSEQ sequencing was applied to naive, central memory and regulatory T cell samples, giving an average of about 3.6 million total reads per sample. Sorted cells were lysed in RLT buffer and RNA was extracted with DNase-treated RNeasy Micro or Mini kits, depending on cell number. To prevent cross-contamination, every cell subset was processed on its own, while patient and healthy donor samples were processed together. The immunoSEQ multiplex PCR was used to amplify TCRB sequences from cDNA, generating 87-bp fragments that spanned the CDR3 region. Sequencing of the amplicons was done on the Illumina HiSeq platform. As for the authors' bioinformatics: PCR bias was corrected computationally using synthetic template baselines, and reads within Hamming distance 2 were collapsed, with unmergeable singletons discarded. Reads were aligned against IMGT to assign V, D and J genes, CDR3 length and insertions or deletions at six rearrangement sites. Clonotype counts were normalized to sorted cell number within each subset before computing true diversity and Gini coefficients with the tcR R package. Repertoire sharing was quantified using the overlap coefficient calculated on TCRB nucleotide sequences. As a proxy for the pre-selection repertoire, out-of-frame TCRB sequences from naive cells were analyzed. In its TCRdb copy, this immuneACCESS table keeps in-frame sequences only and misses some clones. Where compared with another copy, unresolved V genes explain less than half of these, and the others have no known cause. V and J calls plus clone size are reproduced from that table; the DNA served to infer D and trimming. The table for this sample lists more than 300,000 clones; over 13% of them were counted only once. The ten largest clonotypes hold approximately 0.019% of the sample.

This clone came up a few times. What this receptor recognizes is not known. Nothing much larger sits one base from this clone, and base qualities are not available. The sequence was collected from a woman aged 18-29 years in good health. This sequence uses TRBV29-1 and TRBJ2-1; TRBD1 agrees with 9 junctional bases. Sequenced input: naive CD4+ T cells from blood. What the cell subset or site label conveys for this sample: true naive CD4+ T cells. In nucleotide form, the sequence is TGCAGCGTGGACCGGGACAGGGTAACGAATGAGCAGTTCTTC. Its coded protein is CSVDRDRVTNEQFF.